Listed below are T cell receptor beta chains from one sample, sequenced in a study of identical twins. TCRdb re-derived calls from the 5' RACE reads in MiXCR, one entry per CDR3 protein. The sample gives fewer than 450,000 distinct CDR3 sequences, roughly 9% of which show up once; roughly 8.9% is in the top ten. Sequenced material: naive T cells sorted from blood. All receptors derive from a woman aged 45-59 years in good health. Each CDR3 is given with its conserved first and last residue. The D gene is left open where the match is weak. Only part of the rows carry a size: once, few, many, or a class if the clone is expanded.

>many|TRBV5-1|TRBJ2-1|-
TGCGCCAGCAGCACCGGACGTACCCAAGAGCAGTTCTTC
CASSTGRTQEQFF
>few|TRBV10-3|TRBJ1-1|-
TGTGCCATCACCGGGGGTACCGCTGAAGCTTTCTTT
CAITGGTAEAFF
>many|TRBV27|TRBJ1-4|-
TGTGCCAGCAGTACTGTTGCAACTAATGAAAAACTGTTTTTT
CASSTVATNEKLFF
>few|TRBV5-1|TRBJ2-1|TRBD2
TGCGCCAGCAGCACCCTACTAGCGTCGATGGCCAATGAGCAGTTCTTC
CASSTLLASMANEQFF
>many|TRBV20-1|TRBJ2-4|-
TGCAGTGCTAGTCCCAGGGGCTACCACAAAAACATTCAGTACTTC
CSASPRGYHKNIQYF
>-|TRBV5-1|TRBJ2-5|-
TGCGCCAGCAGCTTGCCGGGGGTCCAAGAGACCCAGTACTTC
CASSLPGVQETQYF
>once|TRBV20-1|TRBJ2-3|TRBD1
TGCAGTGCTAGAGGGGTCCCCCGGGACAGGGGATCGTATACGCAGTATTTT
CSARGVPRDRGSYTQYF
>-|TRBV12-3/TRBV12-4|TRBJ1-2|-
TGTGCCAGCAGTTTCGAGGGGGAGGATGGCTACACCTTC
CASSFEGEDGYTF
>-|TRBV18|TRBJ2-5|-
TGTGCCAGCTCACGAGTTTTACAGGGTCGGGAGACCCAGTACTTC
CASSRVLQGRETQYF
>many|TRBV20-1|TRBJ1-3|-
TGCAGTGCTGTGGGGATCGGGGGAAACACCATATATTTT
CSAVGIGGNTIYF
>few|TRBV7-2|TRBJ2-1|-
TGTGCCAGCAGCTTAGCGCCTCAAGGACTCTACAATGAGCAGTTCTTC
CASSLAPQGLYNEQFF
>few|TRBV11-3|TRBJ2-5|TRBD2
TGTGCCAGCTCAGTAGCGGGGGAGACCCAGTACTTC
CASSVAGETQYF
>few|TRBV19|TRBJ2-1|TRBD2
TGTGCCAGTAGCCTCGGGGTAGCGGGAGTCCTTGAGCAGTTCTTC
CASSLGVAGVLEQFF
>-|TRBV24-1|TRBJ2-1|TRBD2
TGTGCCACCAGTGATTTTCGACTAGCGGGGTACAATGAGCAGTTCTTC
CATSDFRLAGYNEQFF
>-|TRBV4-1|TRBJ2-1|TRBD1
TGCGCCAGCAGAGCACCGGGACAGTACTACAATGAGCAGTTCTTC
CASRAPGQYYNEQFF
>few|TRBV29-1|TRBJ2-1|-
TGCAGCGTACGCAAGGGGACCTACAATGAGCAGTTCTTC
CSVRKGTYNEQFF
>many|TRBV6-5|TRBJ2-1|-
TGTGCCAGCACCCCGACTATCCCGAGCTCCTACAATGAGCAGTTCTTC
CASTPTIPSSYNEQFF
>few|TRBV5-1|TRBJ2-3|-
TGCGCCAGCAAGGGGGGTCCTAGCACAGATACGCAGTATTTT
CASKGGPSTDTQYF
>many|TRBV10-1|TRBJ2-1|-
TGCGCCAGCAGTGATTGGGGATTAAGCTCCTACAATGAGCAGTTCTTC
CASSDWGLSSYNEQFF
>few|TRBV20-1|TRBJ2-1|TRBD2
TGCAGTGCTAGAGGCGGGACTAGCGAGGAGCAGTTCTTC
CSARGGTSEEQFF
>-|TRBV11-2|TRBJ2-7|TRBD2
TGTGCCAGCAGCTTAGGGGTAGCGGGGATCTACGAGCAGTACTTC
CASSLGVAGIYEQYF
>few|TRBV3-1|TRBJ2-1|-
TGTGCCAGCAGCCAAGACGGTTTGGCGTTCTTC
CASSQDGLAFF
>-|TRBV24-1|TRBJ2-5|-
TGTGCCACCAGTGACTCCCCCACGGGTAGCCTCTGGGAGACCCAGTACTTC
CATSDSPTGSLWETQYF
>few|TRBV20-1|TRBJ2-1|TRBD2
TGCAGTGCTAGAGGGCGGGAGGGCCGAAACAATGAGCAGTTCTTC
CSARGREGRNNEQFF
>-|TRBV28|TRBJ2-7|TRBD1
TGTGCCAGCGGGACAGGGGGAATAGAGCAGTACTTC
CASGTGGIEQYF
>few|TRBV6-2/TRBV6-3|TRBJ1-5|-
TGTGCCAGCAGAACCGAACAGGGACGGAGCAATCAGCCCCAGCATTTT
CASRTEQGRSNQPQHF
>-|TRBV19|TRBJ2-2|-
TGTGCCAGTAGTAACGCCTACACCGGGGAGCTGTTTTTT
CASSNAYTGELFF
>few|TRBV24-1|TRBJ2-3|TRBD1
TGTGCCACCAGTGACCCTGGACAGGGGAAGCGAGATACGCAGTATTTT
CATSDPGQGKRDTQYF
>few|TRBV27|TRBJ2-5|TRBD2
TGTGCCAGCATGGGGGGGGAAGAGACCCAGTACTTC
CASMGGEETQYF
>-|TRBV28|TRBJ2-5|-
TGTGCCAGCAGTTCGCAGGGTGCGGGGACCCAGTACTTC
CASSSQGAGTQYF
>many|TRBV5-4|TRBJ2-3|TRBD2
TGTGCCAGCAGCATCGGGGCGGGAGGGTACGCAGATACGCAGTATTTT
CASSIGAGGYADTQYF
>few|TRBV12-3/TRBV12-4|TRBJ2-1|TRBD2
TGTGCCAGCAGTTTAGAGGGTCCAGGGAGGGGTTGGAATGAGCAGTTCTTC
CASSLEGPGRGWNEQFF
>once|TRBV6-5|TRBJ2-3|-
TGTGCCAGCAGGGTTTCTTTACCTAGCACAGATACGCAGTATTTT
CASRVSLPSTDTQYF
>many|TRBV20-1|TRBJ2-1|-
TGCAGTGCCACCGGGACACTCAACAATGAGCAGTTCTTC
CSATGTLNNEQFF
>-|TRBV27|TRBJ2-7|-
TGTGCCAGCAACCCAGCACGTCGACCCTACGAGCAGTACTTC
CASNPARRPYEQYF
>few|TRBV3-1|TRBJ2-7|-
TGTGCCAGCAGCCAAGATGGCAGGCCCCACTCCTACGAGCAGTACTTC
CASSQDGRPHSYEQYF
>-|TRBV12-3/TRBV12-4|TRBJ2-5|-
TGTGCCATCCGTCCTAGCGAACGAGAGACCCAGTACTTC
CAIRPSERETQYF
>-|TRBV4-1|TRBJ2-7|-
TGCGCCAGCAGCCAGGACAGCCAGAGAGTGGGTGAGCAGTACTTC
CASSQDSQRVGEQYF
>few|TRBV12-3/TRBV12-4|TRBJ1-1|-
TGTGCCAGCAGTTTACTCAAGGACACTGAAGCTTTCTTT
CASSLLKDTEAFF
>few|TRBV9|TRBJ2-1|TRBD2
TGTGCCAGCACCGGGACTAGCGGAAGCAATGAGCAGTTCTTC
CASTGTSGSNEQFF
>many|TRBV5-8|TRBJ2-1|-
TGTGCCAGCAGCTTGGCGCTAGCGAGGGAGCAGTTCTTC
CASSLALAREQFF
>many|TRBV5-6|TRBJ1-1|TRBD1
TGTGCCAGCAGCCTAACCGGGACAGGGATTCTTGAAGCTTTCTTT
CASSLTGTGILEAFF
>many|TRBV12-3/TRBV12-4|TRBJ2-5|-
TGTGCCAGCAGTTTGGGCGGCAGCAGGGGGACCCAGTACTTC
CASSLGGSRGTQYF
>few|TRBV6-2/TRBV6-3|TRBJ2-3|TRBD2
TGTGCCAGCAGCCGGGGACTAGCGGGGATCATTTCTAGCACAGATACGCAGTATTTT
CASSRGLAGIISSTDTQYF
>few|TRBV20-1|TRBJ2-7|TRBD2
TGCAGTGCTAGAGAGGAAAGGACTAGCGGGCCCTACGAGCAGTACTTC
CSAREERTSGPYEQYF